This T cell receptor beta chain stems from a study of blood T cell repertoires in COVID-19. Sequencing used immunoSEQ multiplex PCR; TCRdb keeps in-frame clones, though not all of them. The repertoire consists of around 270,000 clones, with around 87% occurring once and the leading ten covering roughly 5%. The germline V gene has CDR1 SEHNR and CDR2 FQNEAQ (reference sequence). V was trimmed by 5 bases and J by 1 base, leaving 8 bases between them. This CDR3 has 14 amino acids. Sequenced sample: peripheral blood. The sequence was collected from a woman aged 60 to 75 with COVID-19, enrolled during active disease. This chain links TRBV7-9 with TRBJ1-4; D gene uncertain. The CDR3 here is CASSEGRTNEKLFF. The CDR3 bases are TGTGCCAGCAGCGAGGGCCGAACTAATGAAAAACTGTTTTTT. The full variable domain, rest sourced from reference TRBV7-9 and TRBJ1-4, is DTGVSQNPRHKITKRGQNVTFRCDPISEHNRLYWYRQTLGQGPEFLTYFQNEAQLEKSRLLSDRFSAERPKGSFSTLEIQRTEQGDSAMYLCASSEGRTNEKLFFGSGTQLSVL.